One and the same sample provided the 8 T cell receptor beta chains below, sequenced in a study of cytomegalovirus exposure and HLA in healthy donors. The PCR was carried out with 60 Vbeta primers and 13 Jbeta primers. Here immunoSEQ multiplex PCR was the method, and the copy in TCRdb shows in-frame clones only, minus some. The data show around 140,000 clones, 79% seen once. The sample was PBMCs. These receptors came from a male donor in good health and CMV-seronegative.

This chain uses TRBV7-9 with TRBJ2-5; 8 bases line up with TRBD2. The assigned J gene may be wrong: the sequence end matches TRBJ2-7 better. The CDR3 length is 16 residues. Germline-derived CDR1 and CDR2 are SEHNR and FQNEAQ (reference sequence). The CDR3 loop is CASSPKSSGWSYEQYF. DNA of the CDR3: TGTGCCAGCAGCCCCAAATCTAGCGGGTGGTCCTACGAGCAGTACTTC.

This chain uses TRBV29-1 with TRBJ1-1; TRBD1 might be the D (6 bases). The germline V gene has CDR1 SQVTM and CDR2 ANQGSEA. Trimming removed 4 bases at V and 4 bases at J, with 13 bases between. The CDR3 is 13 residues long. The CDR3 reads CSVGTELVTEAFF. The CDR3 DNA is TGCAGCGTTGGGACAGAGCTGGTCACTGAAGCTTTCTTT.

This chain joins TRBV4-3 and TRBJ2-5, with 7 bases lining up with TRBD1. This CDR3 contains 18 residues. Looked up from germline, CDR1 is LGHNA and CDR2 is YSLEER. Losses at the gene ends were 2 bases for V and 5 bases for J; bases not matched to a gene: 17. The CDR3 spells CASSQSFEGTVLRETQYF. The CDR3 nucleotides read TGCGCCAGCAGCCAATCTTTTGAGGGGACAGTCCTTCGGGAGACCCAGTACTTC.

The chain is built from TRBV27 and TRBJ2-7; 10 bases fit TRBD1. The germline CDR1 and CDR2 sequences are MNHEY and SMNVEV (reference sequence). The length of the CDR3 is 14 residues. The trim removed 5 bases at V and 6 bases at J, leaving 7 bases unmatched. The CDR3: CASSPRDRGFEQYF. The CDR3 DNA sequence: TGTGCCAGCAGTCCCCGGGACAGGGGCTTCGAGCAGTACTTC.

V is TRBV5-4 and J is TRBJ2-5, with TRBD2 identical over 7 bases. Unmatched junction bases numbered 8, after V lost 3 bases and J lost 0 bases. The CDR3 has 16 residues. Per germline, CDR1 SGHNT and CDR2 YYREEE (reference sequence). The CDR3 spells CASSSPGRVDQETQYF. As DNA, the CDR3 is TGTGCCAGCAGCTCTCCGGGGAGGGTTGACCAAGAGACCCAGTACTTC.

The J gene is TRBJ1-1, the V gene TRBV19, with TRBD1 matching 7 bases. Germline assignment: CDR1 LNHDA and CDR2 SQIVND (reference sequence). Germline trimming cut 6 bases from V and 6 bases from J; bases unmatched to any gene: 7. The CDR3 sequence is 13 residues long. The CDR3 DNA sequence: TGTGCCAGTAGGGCCACAGGGGCCCCTGAAGCTTTCTTT. This codes for CASRATGAPEAFF.

The rearrangement links TRBV6-5 to TRBJ2-7; maybe TRBD1 (5 bases). The V end lost 8 bases, the J end lost 1 base, and 9 bases lay between the germline ends. Germline V lookup: CDR1 MNHEY, CDR2 SVGAGI. The CDR3 is made up of 12 amino acids. The CDR3 DNA reads as TGTGCCAGCGGGGCACCTTCCTACGAGCAGTACTTC. It yields the protein CASGAPSYEQYF.

The chain links TRBV7-9 to TRBJ2-5, with D hard to call. The length of the CDR3 is 16 residues. Germline assignment: CDR1 SEHNR and CDR2 FQNEAQ (reference sequence). V was clipped by 0 bases and J by 5 bases, with 16 bases between them. CDR3 DNA sequence: TGTGCCAGCAGCTTAGCGTTGGCCACCAACGGGGAGACCCAGTACTTC. Residues: CASSLALATNGETQYF.